What follows are 27 T cell receptor beta chains derived from one specimen sequenced in a study of shared clonotypes between healthy human individuals. Sequencing used immunoSEQ multiplex PCR; TCRdb keeps in-frame clones, though not all of them. The table shows about 1.5 million clones, with around 97% occurring only once. The sequencing sample was made of naive CD4+ T cells sorted from blood. The subset is: CD45RA+ positively selected. Every receptor here comes from a man aged 30 to 39 in good health.

The chain combines TRBV5-1 with TRBJ2-3, with a weak D call TRBD1 (6 bases). In germline, CDR1 is SGHRS, CDR2 YFSETQ. Trimming removed 0 bases from V and 5 bases from J, with 19 bases in between. This CDR3 contains 17 residues. CDR3 DNA: TGCGCCAGCAGCTTGGATCGGCAGGGGCTTCTTGGAGATACGCAGTATTTT. Translated: CASSLDRQGLLGDTQYF.

Note on this clone: The junction does not match germline at one end; this may be a read error. This sequence joins TRBV5-1 and TRBJ2-5; 10 bases map to TRBD2. This CDR3 is 13 amino acids long. The V gene's germline CDR1 is SGHRS and CDR2 YFSETQ. The CDR3: CASSLRGTSVHNF. The CDR3 DNA reads TGCGCCAGCAGCTTACGAGGGACTAGCGTTCATAACTTC.

The chain couples TRBV7-2 to TRBJ2-7, with 9 bases fitting TRBD2. V gave up 6 bases and J gave up 2 bases; unmatched junction bases: 8. The CDR3 is made up of 15 amino acids. Per germline, CDR1 SGHTA and CDR2 FQGNSA. The CDR3 DNA is TGTGCCAGCAGTATAGCGGGAGCAGGCCCCTACGAGCAGTACTTC. It yields the protein CASSIAGAGPYEQYF.

This chain connects TRBV5-5 to TRBJ2-1, with D uncertain. V was clipped by 2 bases and J by 7 bases, with 16 bases between them. The CDR3 has 15 residues. CDR1 and CDR2 from the germline V gene are SGHKS and YYEKEE (reference sequence). The CDR3 sequence: CASSFPALPRNEQFF. The CDR3 DNA follows: TGTGCCAGCAGCTTTCCTGCCCTACCGCGGAATGAGCAGTTCTTC.

The rearrangement joins TRBV4-1 to TRBJ2-7, with D possibly TRBD2 on 5 matching bases. CDR1 is MGHRA and CDR2 is YSYEKL in the germline V gene. The CDR3 runs to 13 residues. V lost 1 base to trimming and J lost 6 bases, with 10 bases between them. The CDR3 reads CASSQVQGSEQYF. The CDR3 DNA is TGCGCCAGCAGCCAAGTACAAGGGAGCGAGCAGTACTTC.

V and J are TRBV9 and TRBJ1-2, with no clear D. Trimming removed 3 bases from V and 1 base from J, with 7 bases in between. Germline V lookup: CDR1 SGDLS, CDR2 YYNGEE. CDR3 length equals 13 residues. CDR3 amino acids: CASSAGLNYGYTF. Here the CDR3 DNA reads TGTGCCAGCAGCGCGGGCCTTAACTATGGCTACACCTTC.

This chain connects TRBV5-1 to TRBJ2-1; 11 bases agree with TRBD1. V dropped 4 bases and J dropped 8; count of bases not matched to a gene: 5. CDR3 length: 14 amino acids. From germline, CDR1 is SGHRS and CDR2 YFSETQ. DNA of the CDR3: TGCGCCAGCAGCAGGGACAGGGGGACCTATGAGCAGTTCTTC. Its protein product is CASSRDRGTYEQFF.

V and J are TRBV9 and TRBJ2-1; TRBD2 agrees at 12 bases. V shed 3 bases and J 4 bases; nucleotides not matched to a gene: 2. Germline V gene data show CDR1 as SGDLS and CDR2 as YYNGEE. This CDR3 spans 15 amino acids. CDR3 bases: TGTGCCAGCAGCGCTACTAGCGGGAGGTACAATGAGCAGTTCTTC. This sequence encodes CASSATSGRYNEQFF. The full variable domain, rest sourced from reference TRBV9 and TRBJ2-1, is DSGVTQTPKHLITATGQRVTLRCSPRSGDLSVYWYQQSLDQGLQFLIQYYNGEERAKGNILERFSAQQFPDLHSELNLSSLELGDSALYFCASSATSGRYNEQFFGPGTRLTVL.

The chain carries TRBV2 and TRBJ2-3, with TRBD2 identical over 12 bases. This CDR3 has 16 amino acids. Germline assignment: CDR1 SNHLY and CDR2 FYNNEI. The trim removed 3 bases at V and 0 bases at J, leaving 1 base unmatched. For the CDR3, the DNA is TGTGCCAGCAGTGAGGGGACTAGCGGGAGCACAGATACGCAGTATTTT. It yields the protein CASSEGTSGSTDTQYF.

The chain recombines TRBV7-2 with TRBJ2-1; 10 positions match TRBD2. This CDR3 contains 15 residues. The J segment lost 1 base and the V segment lost 3 bases, leaving 0 bases of the junction unmatched. Germline V gene sequence: CDR1 SGHTA, CDR2 FQGNSA. Here the CDR3 reads CASSFSGRSYNEQFF. In DNA form, the CDR3 reads TGTGCCAGCAGCTTTAGCGGGAGGTCCTACAATGAGCAGTTCTTC.

The gene calls are TRBV5-1 and TRBJ2-7; D remains unclear. Per germline, CDR1 SGHRS and CDR2 YFSETQ. V was shortened by 0 bases and J by 5 bases, with 6 bases between the two germline ends. There are 12 residues in the CDR3. The CDR3 reads CASSLARNEQYF. Written as DNA, the CDR3 is TGCGCCAGCAGCTTGGCCAGGAACGAGCAGTACTTC. Based on the CDR3 plus reference TRBV5-1 and TRBJ2-7, the full variable domain is KAGVTQTPRYLIKTRGQQVTLSCSPISGHRSVSWYQQTPGQGLQFLFEYFSETQRNKGNFPGRFSGRQFSNSRSEMNVSTLELGDSALYLCASSLARNEQYFGPGTRLTVT.

The chain links TRBV15 to TRBJ2-2, with TRBD1 matching 10 bases. This CDR3 has 17 residues. V was clipped by 5 bases and J by 1 base; unmatched bases: 7. Germline V lookup: CDR1 LNHNV, CDR2 YYDKDF (reference sequence). CDR3 sequence: CATSGGQGKVNTGELFF. As DNA, the CDR3 is TGTGCCACCAGCGGGGGACAGGGGAAGGTGAACACCGGGGAGCTGTTTTTT.

This clone was recorded many times. V usage is TRBV5-1 and J usage is TRBJ1-1; no reliable D call. Trimming left V 1 base short and J 3 bases short, with 13 bases between. The CDR3 contains 15 residues. CDR1 and CDR2 (germline): SGHRS, YFSETQ. The CDR3 DNA sequence: TGCGCCAGCAGCTTGCGGTCAACCCCAGACACTGAAGCTTTCTTT. This codes for CASSLRSTPDTEAFF.

The chain recombines TRBV5-1 with TRBJ2-5; D is possibly TRBD2 (6 bases). This CDR3 contains 16 residues. Trimming took off 4 bases at V and 0 bases at J, with 16 bases between the two ends. The germline gives CDR1 SGHRS, CDR2 YFSETQ. The CDR3 nucleotides read TGCGCCAGCAGCCCGAACCCGGGGGAGTACCAAGAGACCCAGTACTTC. The encoded protein is CASSPNPGEYQETQYF. Combining the CDR3 with reference TRBV5-1 and TRBJ2-5 gives the whole variable domain KAGVTQTPRYLIKTRGQQVTLSCSPISGHRSVSWYQQTPGQGLQFLFEYFSETQRNKGNFPGRFSGRQFSNSRSEMNVSTLELGDSALYLCASSPNPGEYQETQYFGPGTRLLVL.

J is TRBJ2-1 and V is TRBV10-3, with TRBD1 matching over 10 bases. There are 12 residues in the CDR3. The J segment lost 8 bases and the V segment lost 10 bases, leaving 5 bases of the junction unmatched. CDR1 is ENHRY, CDR2 SYGVKD, per germline. The DNA for the CDR3 is TGTGCCAAAGGACAGGGGGGCGATGAGCAGTTCTTC. Translation gives CAKGQGGDEQFF.

The chain has TRBV6-1 and TRBJ1-5; TRBD1 agrees at 8 bases. This CDR3 is built from 13 residues. CDR1 and CDR2 (germline): MNHNS, SASEGT. Unmatched junction bases numbered 6, after V lost 6 bases and J lost 8 bases. DNA of the CDR3: TGTGCCAGCAGGTCCAGGGGGCAGAAGCCCCAGCATTTT. Its protein is CASRSRGQKPQHF.

This chain joins TRBV6-1 and TRBJ2-2; the D is unclear. There are 14 residues in the CDR3. The V gene lost 0 bases and the J gene lost 7 bases, with 9 bases spanning the gap. Germline loops: CDR1 MNHNS, CDR2 SASEGT. The CDR3 sequence: CASSEAPWNGELFF. The CDR3 DNA follows: TGTGCCAGCAGTGAAGCCCCGTGGAACGGGGAGCTGTTTTTT.

CDR3 residues: CASSIDRGPKNIQYF. CDR3 in DNA: TGCGCCAGCAGCATCGACAGGGGGCCCAAAAACATTCAGTACTTC. This rearrangement joins TRBV4-3 to TRBJ2-4; 10 nucleotides align to TRBD1. This CDR3 contains 15 residues. V was pared by 5 bases and J by 2 bases, with 3 bases of the junction left unmatched. Per germline, CDR1 LGHNA and CDR2 YSLEER.

This clone was detected only once. The rearrangement links TRBV5-1 to TRBJ2-6; possibly TRBD1 for D (5 bases). Between the trimmed V and J ends, which lost 0 bases and 6 bases, there was a span of 10 bases. Per the germline V gene, CDR1 is SGHRS and CDR2 is YFSETQ. This CDR3 spans 15 amino acids. CDR3 coding DNA: TGCGCCAGCAGCTTGGAGCCAGGGAAGGCCAACGTCCTGACTTTC. This encodes CASSLEPGKANVLTF.

The chain links TRBV25-1 to TRBJ2-7; tentatively, D is TRBD1 (5 bases). Germline CDR1 and CDR2: MGHDK and SYGVNS. V was shortened by 6 bases and J by 9 bases, with 15 bases between the two germline ends. The CDR3 extends over 12 amino acids. CDR3 protein: CASSPQGVRQYF. The DNA of the CDR3 is TGTGCCAGCAGCCCCCAGGGTGTAAGGCAGTACTTC.

This rearrangement joins TRBV2 to TRBJ2-1; D is unclear. The germline V gene encodes CDR1 SNHLY and CDR2 FYNNEI. V dropped 8 bases and J dropped 0 bases, with 8 bases sitting between them. The CDR3 covers 13 residues. The CDR3 loop reads CASPRSSYNEQFF. The CDR3 bases are TGTGCCAGCCCTCGGAGCTCCTACAATGAGCAGTTCTTC.

This chain's CDR3 is CASSQTRVGETQYF. CDR3 coding DNA: TGTGCCAGCAGCCAAACAAGGGTTGGGGAGACCCAGTACTTC. This chain links TRBV14 with TRBJ2-5, with no clear D. Per germline, CDR1 SGHDN and CDR2 FVKESK. V shed 2 bases and J shed 5 bases, with 12 bases lying between them. The CDR3 length is 14 residues. Looking up the rest from reference TRBV14 and TRBJ2-5 gives the full variable domain: EAGVTQFPSHSVIEKGQTVTLRCDPISGHDNLYWYRRVMGKEIKFLLHFVKESKQDESGMPNNRFLAERTGGTYSTLKVQPAELEDSGVYFCASSQTRVGETQYFGPGTRLLVL.

The rearrangement uses TRBV18 and TRBJ1-4; no clear D gene. Trimming left V 5 bases short and J 0 bases short, with 7 bases between. The CDR3 loop spans 14 amino acids. Germline V lookup: CDR1 KGHSH, CDR2 LQKENI. The CDR3 coding sequence is TGTGCCAGCTCAGTCAGGTCAACTAATGAAAAACTGTTTTTT. This translates into CASSVRSTNEKLFF.

This chain joins TRBV7-2 and TRBJ2-3; the D gene is possibly TRBD2 (5 bases). From germline, CDR1 is SGHTA and CDR2 FQGNSA. The CDR3 totals 17 residues. With 2 bases removed from V and 4 bases from J, the gap between germline ends came to 19 bases. CDR3 loop: CASSLSGTRGFADTQYF. DNA for the CDR3: TGTGCCAGCAGCTTATCAGGAACTAGAGGGTTCGCAGATACGCAGTATTTT.

The chain uses TRBV13 and TRBJ1-4, with D uncertain. Germline lookup yields CDR1 PRHDT and CDR2 FYEKMQ (reference sequence). The CDR3 spans 14 residues. Deletions cut 5 bases from V and 8 bases from J, with 15 bases between. DNA of the CDR3: TGTGCCAGCAGCCGTACGGGGATTACGGAAAAACTGTTTTTT. This translates into CASSRTGITEKLFF.

Turning to this clone: Other DNA sequences in this specimen translate into the identical CDR3. The rearrangement uses TRBV18 and TRBJ2-7; 7 bases align to TRBD1. With 1 base clipped from V and 2 bases from J, the junction kept 2 bases outside the gene matches. The germline V gene has CDR1 KGHSH and CDR2 LQKENI. The CDR3 totals 14 residues. The CDR3 nucleotides read TGTGCCAGCTCACCACAAGGGGGCACCTACGAGCAGTACTTC. It specifies CASSPQGGTYEQYF. The complete variable domain, with remaining parts taken from reference TRBV18 and TRBJ2-7, reads NAGVMQNPRHLVRRRGQEARLRCSPMKGHSHVYWYRQLPEEGLKFMVYLQKENIIDESGMPKERFSAEFPKEGPSILRIQQVVRGDSAAYFCASSPQGGTYEQYFGPGTRLTVT.

The chain carries TRBV5-1 and TRBJ2-5, with TRBD2 identical over 10 bases. The CDR3 is 16 residues long. Germline lookup yields CDR1 SGHRS and CDR2 YFSETQ. V shed 3 bases and J 3 bases; nucleotides not matched to a gene: 8. CDR3 sequence: CASSSRPLAGEETQYF. The DNA for the CDR3 is TGCGCCAGCAGCTCCCGCCCCCTAGCGGGGGAAGAGACCCAGTACTTC.